A selection of T cell receptor beta chains follows, all from one sample in a study of shared clonotypes between healthy human individuals. Produced via immunoSEQ multiplex PCR; TCRdb's table is partial and in-frame only. The sample holds more than 2 million clones, more than 90% seen once. Sequencing was done on a sample of naive CD4+ T cells sorted from blood. Receptor source: a man aged 18 to 35 in good health. The conserved cysteine and the conserved F or W are not part of the CDR3 here. A D gene is named only where the DNA matches it firmly.

j_call: TRBJ2-5
v_call: TRBV13
d_call: NA
cdr3_aa: ASSLDRRQETQY

j_call: TRBJ2-3
v_call: TRBV5-1
d_call: TRBD2
cdr3_aa: ASSFVSGGFTDTQY

j_call: TRBJ1-1
v_call: TRBV5-1
d_call: NA
cdr3_aa: ASSLTINTEAF

j_call: TRBJ1-4
v_call: TRBV30
d_call: TRBD1
cdr3_aa: AWTATGKGEKLF

j_call: TRBJ2-5
v_call: TRBV4-1
d_call: TRBD1
cdr3_aa: ASSLGTGSQETQY

j_call: TRBJ2-3
v_call: TRBV2
d_call: NA
cdr3_aa: ASSNHPPTDTQY

j_call: TRBJ1-5
v_call: TRBV6-4
d_call: NA
cdr3_aa: ASAKGAPQH

j_call: TRBJ1-3
v_call: TRBV5-4
d_call: NA
cdr3_aa: ASSLDGTSGNTIY

j_call: TRBJ2-5
v_call: TRBV6-6
d_call: TRBD2
cdr3_aa: AISSGGAPETQY

j_call: TRBJ1-2
v_call: TRBV4-1
d_call: NA
cdr3_aa: ASSNREGYT

j_call: TRBJ2-1
v_call: TRBV27
d_call: TRBD1
cdr3_aa: ASSFGQVAYNEQF

j_call: TRBJ2-3
v_call: TRBV4-1
d_call: TRBD2
cdr3_aa: ASSQLPGLAGTDTQY

j_call: TRBJ1-3
v_call: TRBV2
d_call: NA
cdr3_aa: ASSAGANSGNTIY

j_call: TRBJ1-2
v_call: TRBV11-2
d_call: NA
cdr3_aa: ASSLDDFGGYT

j_call: TRBJ2-7
v_call: TRBV19
d_call: TRBD2
cdr3_aa: ASRNIAGGSEQY

j_call: TRBJ1-1
v_call: TRBV7-9
d_call: NA
cdr3_aa: ASSLVQGSEAF

j_call: TRBJ1-6
v_call: TRBV28
d_call: NA
cdr3_aa: ASRASEGFNSPLH

j_call: TRBJ2-7
v_call: TRBV6-5
d_call: NA
cdr3_aa: ASITSGGEQY

j_call: TRBJ2-1
v_call: TRBV7-8
d_call: TRBD2
cdr3_aa: ASSLLAAYNEQF

j_call: TRBJ2-7
v_call: TRBV2
d_call: TRBD1
cdr3_aa: ASRTNGQGYEQY

j_call: TRBJ2-3
v_call: TRBV9
d_call: TRBD2
cdr3_aa: ASRSGTSGGADTQY

j_call: TRBJ2-5
v_call: TRBV5-6
d_call: NA
cdr3_aa: ASSPGPVGETQY

j_call: TRBJ2-5
v_call: TRBV7-6
d_call: TRBD2
cdr3_aa: ASSLASLAGAKRGETQY

j_call: TRBJ2-7
v_call: TRBV5-6
d_call: NA
cdr3_aa: ASSLVPEGIYEQY

j_call: TRBJ1-5
v_call: TRBV18
d_call: NA
cdr3_aa: ASSLQGSGQPQH

j_call: TRBJ2-2
v_call: TRBV28
d_call: NA
cdr3_aa: ASSSSSPGELF

j_call: TRBJ2-3
v_call: TRBV7-9
d_call: TRBD2
cdr3_aa: ASRFSGRTADTQY

j_call: TRBJ1-2
v_call: TRBV6-1
d_call: NA
cdr3_aa: ASSLRAGYT

j_call: TRBJ1-1
v_call: TRBV19
d_call: NA
cdr3_aa: ASKGGSFGTEAF

j_call: TRBJ2-3
v_call: TRBV9
d_call: NA
cdr3_aa: ASSETSGGTQY

j_call: TRBJ2-5
v_call: TRBV7-2
d_call: NA
cdr3_aa: ASSSMGGRETQY

j_call: TRBJ2-2
v_call: TRBV10-1
d_call: NA
cdr3_aa: ASREGGTGELF

j_call: TRBJ2-5
v_call: TRBV30
d_call: NA
cdr3_aa: AWSVPRWAEETQY

j_call: TRBJ2-7
v_call: TRBV2
d_call: TRBD2
cdr3_aa: AFTRLAGAYEQY

j_call: TRBJ1-3
v_call: TRBV10-3
d_call: NA
cdr3_aa: AISQPGGGGNTIY